This T cell receptor (beta chain) emerged from a study of blood T cell repertoires in COVID-19. This clone was found a few times. Produced via immunoSEQ multiplex PCR; TCRdb's table is partial and in-frame only. Counted here are tens of thousands of clones, around 67% occurring once; the ten biggest clones make up around 2.6%. V was trimmed by 6 bases and J by 6 bases, leaving 13 bases between them. CDR3 length equals 13 residues. From germline, CDR1 is KGHSH and CDR2 LQKENI. This clonotype originated in a human donor with acute or convalescent COVID-19. The donor label of this sample is uncertain. Input material: peripheral blood. The chain joins TRBV18 to TRBJ2-3; possibly TRBD1 for D (6 bases). The CDR3 DNA sequence: TGTGCCAGCTCCGAGGAGAGGGGGGATACGCAGTATTTT. As protein: CASSEERGDTQYF.